This T cell receptor beta chain was documented in a study of T cell responses to AZD1222 COVID-19 vaccine (dated by TCRdb to the early 2020s). With regard to the full study: TCR sequencing covered roughly 230 trial participants: 200 to 220 given two doses of AZD1222 and 26 given two doses of MenACWY control vaccine. Trial participants were enrolled by age into subgroups of 18-55, 56-69 and 70-plus years, and about 150, 27 and 61 TCR-sequenced participants, respectively, were included in these subgroups. Here is what the overall study found, with its caveats: Most participants were white British and females outnumbered males, and the authors suggested that clonal diversity may have been underestimated. Conclusions about previously exposed vaccinees were limited because only 6 or 7 AZD1222 recipients were SARS-CoV-2 seropositive at baseline. The whole spike protein was spanned by vaccine-associated CD4 TCRs, and dominant responses were seen in regions 160-218 and 743-854. Nearly half of unique spike-specific TCRs reportedly recognized epitopes outside regions mutated in the B.1.351 and B.1.1.7 variants. Spike-specific TCR breadth and depth rose significantly after two AZD1222 doses compared with day 0 and with MenACWY recipients. No day 14 peak-response samples were available, so repertoires were characterized only after the peak T cell response. In the small 56-69-year group, the increase in depth fell short of significance, most likely because of low power.

The CDR3 regions of human TCRbeta chains were subjected to immunosequencing. For the original study's pipeline: TCRs in the repertoires were matched against a reference library of SARS-CoV-2-specific TCRs that had been generated with the MIRA antigen-specificity platform. Breadth meant the fraction of unique TCRs that were SARS-CoV-2-associated, whereas depth meant the fraction of total T cells that were SARS-CoV-2-associated. Using the MIRA data, each spike-specific TCR was mapped to the spike region that the TCR reacts to and placed in a CD4 or CD8 class. Log10-transformed breadth and depth values were compared by one-way ANOVA with Sidak's multiple comparisons tests. TCRdb took this table from immuneACCESS and kept in-frame rearrangements with V and J called. Such tables lack part of the clones; where checked against another copy, unresolved V genes explain under half of the gap, and the rest is unexplained. V and J calls and clone size are given by that table; D and trimming were obtained from the DNA. Within this sample are 60,000 to 75,000 clones, with over 65% of them counted one time only. The ten largest clones represent over 3% of the sample.

Concerning this clone: It has no known antigen specificity. No base-level quality is on record; no much larger clone is a single base apart.

The time point label here, explained by the study, means: about 28 days (+/-7) after the second vaccine dose. AZD1222 recipients given second doses at about 4 weeks or at about 12 weeks were pooled, since spike-specific TCR depth and breadth were not found to differ between the two schedules. The vaccinee samples were drawn from two UK trials, COV001 and COV002, one of which was a single-blind randomized controlled phase 2/3 trial testing AZD1222 (ChAdOx1 nCoV-19) in healthy adults. For TCRbeta chain sequencing, PBMC samples were collected from trial participants at day 0 and at day 28 after the second dose. The germline V gene (reference sequence) supplies CDR1 SGHKS and CDR2 YYEKEE. Trimming at the junction amounts to 4 bases on V and 9 bases on J, and the germline ends lie 17 bases apart. Reading from cysteine to phenylalanine, the CDR3 counts 14 amino acids. Only the CDR3 part of the read is kept: 42 bases, read in frame from the first base.

Sequences were derived from peripheral blood, sampled 28 days after the second AZD1222 dose. The sequence was collected from an adult who received the AZD1222 COVID-19 vaccine. The chain is made from TRBV5-5 and TRBJ1-5, and perhaps TRBD1 as D gene, on 5 matching bases. The CDR3: CASSPVGDAWPQHF. The nucleotide sequence reads as follows: TGTGCCAGCAGCCCAGTAGGGGATGCATGGCCCCAGCATTTT.